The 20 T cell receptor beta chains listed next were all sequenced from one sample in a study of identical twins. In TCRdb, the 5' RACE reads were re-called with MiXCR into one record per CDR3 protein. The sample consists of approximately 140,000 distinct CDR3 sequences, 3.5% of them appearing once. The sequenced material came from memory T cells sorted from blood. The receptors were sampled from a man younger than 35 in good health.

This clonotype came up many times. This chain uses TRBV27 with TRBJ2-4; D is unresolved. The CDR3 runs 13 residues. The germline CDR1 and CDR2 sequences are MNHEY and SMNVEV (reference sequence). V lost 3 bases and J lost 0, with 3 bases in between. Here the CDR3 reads CASSFSAKNIQYF. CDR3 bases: TGTGCCAGCAGTTTCTCAGCCAAAAACATTCAGTACTTC.

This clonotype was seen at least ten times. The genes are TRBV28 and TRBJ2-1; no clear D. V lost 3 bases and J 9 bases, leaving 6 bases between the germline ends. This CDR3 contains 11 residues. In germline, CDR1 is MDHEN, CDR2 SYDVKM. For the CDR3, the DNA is TGTGCCAGCAGTTTTTGGATTGAGCAGTTCTTC. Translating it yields CASSFWIEQFF. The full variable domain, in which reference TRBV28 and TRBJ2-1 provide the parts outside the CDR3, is DVKVTQSSRYLVKRTGEKVFLECVQDMDHENMFWYRQDPGLGLRLIYFSYDVKMKEKGDIPEGYSVSREKKERFSLILESASTNQTSMYLCASSFWIEQFFGPGTRLTVL.

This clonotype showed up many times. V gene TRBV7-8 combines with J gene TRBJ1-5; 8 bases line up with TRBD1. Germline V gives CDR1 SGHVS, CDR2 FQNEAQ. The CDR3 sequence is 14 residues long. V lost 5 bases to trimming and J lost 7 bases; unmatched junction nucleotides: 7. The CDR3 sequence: CASSDGQGGQPQHF. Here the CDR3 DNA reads TGTGCCAGCAGCGATGGACAGGGAGGACAGCCCCAGCATTTT.

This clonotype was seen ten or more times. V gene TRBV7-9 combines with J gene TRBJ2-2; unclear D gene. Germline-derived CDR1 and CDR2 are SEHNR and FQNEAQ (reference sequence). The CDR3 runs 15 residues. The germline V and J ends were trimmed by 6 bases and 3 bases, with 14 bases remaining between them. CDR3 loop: CASSLSGPDTGELFF. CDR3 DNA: TGTGCCAGCAGTCTCTCCGGGCCGGACACCGGGGAGCTGTTTTTT.

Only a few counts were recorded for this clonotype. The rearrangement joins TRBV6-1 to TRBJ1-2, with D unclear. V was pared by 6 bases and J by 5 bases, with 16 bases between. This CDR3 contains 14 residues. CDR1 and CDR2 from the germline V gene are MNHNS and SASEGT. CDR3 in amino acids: CASSLRALNYGYTF. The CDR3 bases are TGTGCCAGCAGCCTCCGGGCCCTAAATTATGGCTACACCTTC.

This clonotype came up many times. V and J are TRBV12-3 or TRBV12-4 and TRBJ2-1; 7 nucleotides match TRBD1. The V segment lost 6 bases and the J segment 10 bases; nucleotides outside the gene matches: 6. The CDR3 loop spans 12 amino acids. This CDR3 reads CASRPRQGEQFF. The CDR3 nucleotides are TGTGCCAGCAGACCCAGACAGGGAGAGCAGTTCTTC.

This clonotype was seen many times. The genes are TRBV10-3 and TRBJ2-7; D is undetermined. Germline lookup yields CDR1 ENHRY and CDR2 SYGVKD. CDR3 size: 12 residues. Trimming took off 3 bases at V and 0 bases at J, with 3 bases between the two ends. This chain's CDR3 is CAISDSSYEQYF. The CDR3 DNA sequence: TGTGCCATCAGTGACAGCTCCTACGAGCAGTACTTC.

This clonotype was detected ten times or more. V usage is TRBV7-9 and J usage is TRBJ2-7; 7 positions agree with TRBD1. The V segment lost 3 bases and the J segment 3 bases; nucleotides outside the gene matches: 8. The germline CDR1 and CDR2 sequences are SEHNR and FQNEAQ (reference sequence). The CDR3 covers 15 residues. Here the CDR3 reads CASSFFTGTDYEQYF. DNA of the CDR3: TGTGCCAGCAGCTTTTTTACAGGGACAGACTACGAGCAGTACTTC.

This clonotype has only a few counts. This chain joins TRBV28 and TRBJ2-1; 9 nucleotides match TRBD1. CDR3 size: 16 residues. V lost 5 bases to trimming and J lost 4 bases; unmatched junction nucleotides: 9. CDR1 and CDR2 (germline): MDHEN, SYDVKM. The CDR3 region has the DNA TGTGCCAGCAGTGCGACCGGGACAGGGACGTACAATGAGCAGTTCTTC. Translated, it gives CASSATGTGTYNEQFF.

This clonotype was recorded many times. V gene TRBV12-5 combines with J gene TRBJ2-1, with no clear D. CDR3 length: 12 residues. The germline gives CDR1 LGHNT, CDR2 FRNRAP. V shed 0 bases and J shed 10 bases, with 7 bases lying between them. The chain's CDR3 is CASGLVGSEQFF. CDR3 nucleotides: TGTGCTAGTGGTTTGGTAGGAAGCGAGCAGTTCTTC.

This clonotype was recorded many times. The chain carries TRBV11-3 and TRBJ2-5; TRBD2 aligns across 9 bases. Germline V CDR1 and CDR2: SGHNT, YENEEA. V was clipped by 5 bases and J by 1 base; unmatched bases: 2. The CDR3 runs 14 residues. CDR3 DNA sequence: TGTGCCAGCAGCATTAGCGGGAGCCAAGAGACCCAGTACTTC. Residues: CASSISGSQETQYF.

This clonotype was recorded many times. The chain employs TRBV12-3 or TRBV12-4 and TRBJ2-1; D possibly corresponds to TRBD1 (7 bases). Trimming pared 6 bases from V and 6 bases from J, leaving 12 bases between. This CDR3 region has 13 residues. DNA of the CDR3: TGTGCCAGCAGGGCGGGACAGATCAATGAGCAGTTCTTC. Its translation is CASRAGQINEQFF.

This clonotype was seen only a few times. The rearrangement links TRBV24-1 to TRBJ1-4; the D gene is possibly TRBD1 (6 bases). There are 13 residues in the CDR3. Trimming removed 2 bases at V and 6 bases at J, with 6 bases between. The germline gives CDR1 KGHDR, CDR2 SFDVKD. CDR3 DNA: TGTGCCACCAGTGATTACAGGGATGAAAAACTGTTTTTT. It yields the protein CATSDYRDEKLFF.

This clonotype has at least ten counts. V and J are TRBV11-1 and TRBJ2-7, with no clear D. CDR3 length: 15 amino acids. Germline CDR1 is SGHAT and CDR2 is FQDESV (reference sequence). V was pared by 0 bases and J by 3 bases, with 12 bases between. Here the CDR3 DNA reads TGTGCCAGCAGCTTAGCGGCACGAGCGATCTACGAGCAGTACTTC. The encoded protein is CASSLAARAIYEQYF.

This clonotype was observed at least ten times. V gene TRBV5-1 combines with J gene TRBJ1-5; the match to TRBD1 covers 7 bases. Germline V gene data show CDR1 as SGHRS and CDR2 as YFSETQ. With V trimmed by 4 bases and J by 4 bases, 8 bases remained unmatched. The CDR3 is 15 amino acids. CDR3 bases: TGCGCCAGCAGCGTACGACAGGGCACGAATCAGCCCCAGCATTTT. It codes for CASSVRQGTNQPQHF.

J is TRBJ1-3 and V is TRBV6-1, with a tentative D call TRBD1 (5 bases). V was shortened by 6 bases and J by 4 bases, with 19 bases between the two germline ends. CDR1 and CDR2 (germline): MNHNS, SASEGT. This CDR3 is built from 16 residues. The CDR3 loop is CASRPGLTNGGNTIYF. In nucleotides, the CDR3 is TGTGCCAGCAGGCCGGGACTCACAAATGGCGGAAACACCATATATTTT.

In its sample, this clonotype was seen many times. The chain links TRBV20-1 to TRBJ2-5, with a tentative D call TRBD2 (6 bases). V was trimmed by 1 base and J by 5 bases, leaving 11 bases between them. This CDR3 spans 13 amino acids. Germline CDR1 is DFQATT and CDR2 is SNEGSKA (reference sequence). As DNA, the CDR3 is TGCAGTGCTAGAGCTCTAGCGATGGAGACCCAGTACTTC. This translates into CSARALAMETQYF.

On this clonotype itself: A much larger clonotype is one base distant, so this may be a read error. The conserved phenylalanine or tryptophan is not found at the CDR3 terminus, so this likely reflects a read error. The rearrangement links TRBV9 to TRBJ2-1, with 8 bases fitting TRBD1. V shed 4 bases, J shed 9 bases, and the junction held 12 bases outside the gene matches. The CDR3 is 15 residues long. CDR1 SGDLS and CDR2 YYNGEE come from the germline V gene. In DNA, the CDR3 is TGTGCCAGCAGCCCCCATACAGGGGGTGTAGGTGAGCAGTTCTGC. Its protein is CASSPHTGGVGEQFC.

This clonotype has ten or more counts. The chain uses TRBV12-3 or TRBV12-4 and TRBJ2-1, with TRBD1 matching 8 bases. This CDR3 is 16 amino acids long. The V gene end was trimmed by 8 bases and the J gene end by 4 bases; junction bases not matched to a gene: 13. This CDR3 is CASSQGAAGSYNEQFF. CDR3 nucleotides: TGTGCCAGCTCTCAGGGGGCCGCCGGGTCTTACAATGAGCAGTTCTTC.

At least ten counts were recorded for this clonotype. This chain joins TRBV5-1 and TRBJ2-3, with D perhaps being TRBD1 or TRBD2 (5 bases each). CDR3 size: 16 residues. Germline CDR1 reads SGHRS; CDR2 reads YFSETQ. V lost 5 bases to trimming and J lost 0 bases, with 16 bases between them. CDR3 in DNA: TGCGCCAGCAGGGGGTTCAACAGGAGGAGCACAGATACGCAGTATTTT. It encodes CASRGFNRRSTDTQYF.